The 2 T cell receptor beta chains reported below all come from one sample, sequenced in a study of PD-L1 blockade in urothelial cancer. The repertoire was sequenced with immunoSEQ multiplex PCR; TCRdb's copy has only in-frame clones and lacks some. The top ten clones hold about 2.2% of a sample with around 100,000 clones, approximately 86% of them seen once. Sequenced here: PBMCs, sampled around atezolizumab (anti-PD-L1) treatment. The receptors shown here come from a man aged 45-60 years with urothelial cancer.

This clone was counted between two and nine times. The CDR3 region has the DNA TGTGCCAGCAGCTACTCCATCCCTTTCGGCTATGGCTACACCTTC. It translates to CASSYSIPFGYGYTF. The rearrangement links TRBV14 to TRBJ1-2; D ambiguous. The V and J ends lost 5 bases and 4 bases respectively, with 17 bases between them. The CDR3 sequence is 15 residues long. Germline loops: CDR1 SGHDN, CDR2 FVKESK.

A single count supports this clone. The rearrangement uses TRBV7-2 and TRBJ2-2; D may be TRBD2 (5 bases). Germline CDR1 is SGHTA and CDR2 is FQGNSA. Between the trimmed V and J ends, which lost 3 bases and 7 bases, there was a span of 9 bases. The CDR3 is made up of 13 amino acids. The CDR3 sequence is CASSFYGNGELFF. The DNA for the CDR3 is TGTGCCAGCAGCTTTTACGGGAACGGGGAGCTGTTTTTT.